This is a list of T cell receptor beta chains from one sample in a study of T cell responses to AZD1222 COVID-19 vaccine. The repertoire was sequenced with immunoSEQ multiplex PCR; TCRdb's copy has only in-frame clones and lacks some. Of 150,000 to 200,000 clones in the sample, 85% to 95% were seen once. Specimen: peripheral blood, collected on day 0 of AZD1222 vaccination. The receptor set was obtained from an adult in good health. Each CDR3 is given with its conserved first and last residue.

V gene	CDR3 length	J gene	CDR3 protein
TRBV9	16	TRBJ2-5	CASSVGGQGARETQYF
TRBV27	17	TRBJ2-6	CASSLTGGSSGANVLTF
TRBV28	13	TRBJ1-2	CASSSPQNYGYTF
TRBV5-1	14	TRBJ2-5	CASSLGLGGETQYF
TRBV4-2	14	TRBJ2-2	CASSGLLNTGELFF
TRBV21-1	17	TRBJ2-1	CASSKETGPKEGNEQFF
TRBV28	13	TRBJ2-7	CASSVPGQGEWYF
TRBV3-1/TRBV3-2	12	TRBJ1-5	CASSQDDGPQHF
TRBV28	14	TRBJ1-6	CASSLGGLLSPLHF
TRBV12-3/TRBV12-4	13	TRBJ1-2	CASSSTGAAGYTF
TRBV27	17	TRBJ1-4	CASGFIPEGPTNEKLFF
TRBV30	13	TRBJ1-5	CAWSGQMNQPQHF
TRBV5-4	13	TRBJ2-2	CASSTTNTGELFF
TRBV24-1	16	TRBJ1-2	CATQGNSGTGRNGYTF
TRBV9	14	TRBJ2-7	CASSVAADRNEQYF
TRBV7-6	15	TRBJ2-7	CASSMGQMGIREQYF
TRBV2	18	TRBJ2-4	CASSEVRFGGVAKNIQYF
TRBV7-6	17	TRBJ1-6	CASSLGDGSSYNSPLHF
TRBV5-4	12	TRBJ2-5	CASSRGMETQYF
TRBV4-1	15	TRBJ2-3	CASSQDHWTSGKQYF
TRBV5-1	18	TRBJ2-2	CASSLEYPSGVNTGELFF
TRBV4-1	12	TRBJ1-2	CASSLDGYGYTF
TRBV19	16	TRBJ1-1	CASSIGPGGSDTEAFF
TRBV11-2	14	TRBJ2-1	CASSFLQGAYEQFF
TRBV5-1	16	TRBJ2-5	CASSSRLAGGRETQYF
TRBV28	14	TRBJ2-5	CASSPTGFQETQYF
TRBV3-1/TRBV3-2	14	TRBJ1-5	CASSLKGSGQPQHF
TRBV28	16	TRBJ1-3	CASSFQGLSSGNTIYF
TRBV6-6	13	TRBJ2-2	CASSRATTGELFF
TRBV6-1	14	TRBJ2-3	CASSEGSWADTQYF
TRBV7-3	17	TRBJ2-1	CASSLATSGRPNNEQFF
TRBV7-2	15	TRBJ1-2	CASSFGQGGNYGYTF
TRBV12-5	13	TRBJ1-5	CASGLGERRPQHF
TRBV6-6	16	TRBJ1-2	CASRQREPNLGYGYTF
TRBV5-1	14	TRBJ2-7	CASSEPGLSYEQYF
TRBV19	14	TRBJ1-5	CASQGSQSNQPQHF
TRBV28	15	TRBJ1-5	CASSTTRQYNQPQHF
TRBV30	13	TRBJ2-7	CAWSAGSGYEQYF
TRBV10-2	14	TRBJ1-2	CASSDPRVNYGYTF
TRBV30	13	TRBJ1-3	CACPRIYGNTIYF
TRBV4-1	15	TRBJ2-5	CASSQDVWGRETQYF
TRBV6-5	15	TRBJ1-2	CASSPPGQGSNGYTF
TRBV4-3	12	TRBJ1-1	CASSQDQGKAFF
TRBV6-5	13	TRBJ1-2	CASSRGPLYGYTF
TRBV5-1	16	TRBJ1-2	CASSLAAAGEAHGYTF
TRBV11-3	16	TRBJ1-3	CASSLVQQISGNTIYF